The text below deals with one TCR beta chain. The entry originates in a study of blood T cell repertoires in COVID-19. Study-level background: From the United States, Italy and Spain came samples of acute and convalescent COVID-19. PBMCs, B-cell-depleted T cells, or T cells provided the cDNA or gDNA that made up the material.

CDR3 length: 14 amino acids. The V end lost 0 bases, the J end lost 6 bases, and 11 bases lay between the germline ends. Looked up from germline, CDR1 is LGHNA and CDR2 is YSLEER. Only in-frame clones appear in the TCRdb table, and some are missing; sequencing was by immunoSEQ multiplex PCR. Of about 230,000 clones listed, around 90% were seen once; the top ten hold 9.5% to 15%. The clonotype was recovered from a woman aged 18-30 years who had recovered from COVID-19. Specimen: peripheral blood. The V call is TRBV4-3, the J call TRBJ1-2, with D perhaps TRBD1 (5 bases). The CDR3 bases are TGCGCCAGCAGCCAAGATACGGGGGTAGATGGCTACACCTTC. Amino acid sequence: CASSQDTGVDGYTF.